This section outlines one TCR beta chain sequence together with its context. MiXCR, applied by TCRdb to the 5' RACE reads, yields one record per CDR3 protein. Altogether some 300,000 distinct CDR3 sequences are present, around 19% being singletons, with the ten largest covering about 21%. The length of the CDR3 is 14 residues. After removal of 5 bases from V and 5 bases from J, the junction contained 2 bases not matched to a gene. The sample comes from a study of T-cell memory formation after mild COVID-19. The sample was PBMCs or a T cell subset sorted from them (not recorded which). The receptor's source is a man aged 18 to 29 who had mild COVID-19 (a few samples of this study predate the infection). Cell type and time point are not known. The V gene is TRBV12-3 or TRBV12-4, the J gene TRBJ2-1, with 11 bases identical to TRBD2. In DNA, the CDR3 is TGTGCCAGCAGTATGGGACTAGCGGACAATGAGCAGTTCTTC. This sequence encodes CASSMGLADNEQFF.